The sequence of this T cell receptor (beta chain) was determined in a study of blood T cell repertoires in COVID-19 (dated by TCRdb to the early 2020s). With respect to the entire study: Samples from collaborators originated in the United States, Italy and Spain and spanned both the acute and convalescent phases of COVID-19. The material from the prospective study consisted of cDNA or gDNA derived from T cells, B-cell-depleted T cells, or PBMCs. Deeply sampled blood TCRbeta repertoires from subjects exposed to, actively infected with, or recovered from COVID-19 were included in the dataset. The repertoires were made available in a free public database intended to serve as a resource for research on the immune response to SARS-CoV-2. The samples were drawn from two sources: the first 160 participants of the ongoing ImmuneRACE study, and 1,000 to 1,500 subjects contributed by 6 global collaborators. Nearly every sample came with metadata listing a de-identified subject ID, COVID-19 status, age in years and sex. Where available, HLA class I and class II types were obtained from metadata supplied by the sample provider rather than from assay-based typing.

The CDR1 and CDR2 encoded by the germline V gene are KGHSH and LQKENI. Its CDR3 holds 14 amino acids, cysteine through phenylalanine. Only the CDR3 region is kept as DNA, spanning 42 bases read in frame from base 1. Clipping removes 1 base from V and 5 bases from J, with 4 as the unmatched junction base count. TCRbeta CDR3 regions were amplified from genomic DNA using the immunoSEQ Assay, a bias-controlled multiplex PCR. Per the original workflow: The number of nucleated cells in each sample was estimated from the amplification of reference gene primers within the assay. To quantify the absolute abundance of each unique TCRbeta CDR3 rearrangement, sequence reads were collapsed and filtered. For each sample, productive Simpson clonality was calculated as the square root of Simpson's diversity index over productive rearrangements. The clones in this table, taken by TCRdb from immuneACCESS, are in-frame only. Not every clone is retained; where verified, under half of the shortfall comes from an unresolved V gene, and the cause of the rest is unknown. The V and J calls and the clone size are those of that table, but D and trimming were determined from the DNA. A total of over 150,000 clones appear in this sample, 70% to 85% of them only once. The ten largest clonotypes hold less than 30% of the sample.

Collaborating institutions collected whole blood in K2EDTA tubes following their own protocols. For TCRbeta analysis, collaborators shipped samples in one of three forms: frozen whole blood, isolated PBMCs, or DNA extracted from either of those sample types. About this clone itself: Its antigen is still unknown. One base away there is no much larger clone; base qualities are not given.

Results the study describes overall, beyond this receptor: How much clinical and demographic metadata was included differed by source and by participant, and the metadata was provided uncurated.

The specimen sequenced was peripheral blood. The sequence was obtained from an older woman with acute or convalescent COVID-19. The rearranged segments are TRBV18 and TRBJ1-2, with TRBD1 identical over 7 junction bases. Here is the DNA: TGTGCCAGCTCACCACTAGGACAGGCATATGGCTACACCTTC. Translated, this is CASSPLGQAYGYTF.